The 9 T cell receptor beta chains below all came from one sample that was sequenced in a study of siplizumab effects on memory and regulatory T cells. Data came from immunoSEQ multiplex PCR; TCRdb stores just in-frame clones and leaves some out. The sample holds roughly 56,000 clones, over 85% seen once. The sample consisted of CD8+ T cells sorted from blood. The source of these receptors is a human donor in good health.

V gene TRBV6-6 combines with J gene TRBJ2-1, with D possibly being TRBD2 (5 bases). CDR3 length: 16 amino acids. V lost 7 bases to trimming and J lost 7 bases, with 23 bases between them. CDR1 and CDR2 (germline): MNHNY, SVGAGI (reference sequence). This CDR3 is CASNDNFEGSRNEQFF. CDR3 in DNA: TGTGCCAGCAACGACAATTTTGAGGGCAGTCGGAATGAGCAGTTCTTC.

The table lists this clone with a count of one. The chain joins TRBV5-1 to TRBJ2-7; 8 positions agree with TRBD1. The CDR3 totals 14 residues. Germline V CDR1 and CDR2: SGHRS, YFSETQ. Germline trimming cut 4 bases from V and 3 bases from J; bases unmatched to any gene: 6. The CDR3 sequence is CASSTGQGLYEQYF. As DNA, the CDR3 is TGCGCCAGCAGCACCGGACAGGGACTCTACGAGCAGTACTTC.

The chain combines TRBV14 with TRBJ1-4; D call uncertain. The germline V gene encodes CDR1 SGHDN and CDR2 FVKESK. V shed 4 bases and J shed 7 bases, with 7 bases lying between them. The CDR3 spans 12 residues. CDR3 in DNA: TGTGCCAGCAGCCCTTCCGCTGAAAAACTGTTTTTT. As protein: CASSPSAEKLFF.

V gene TRBV30 combines with J gene TRBJ2-3; 7 nucleotides match TRBD2. Looked up from germline, CDR1 is GTSNPN and CDR2 is SVGIG (reference sequence). The junction had 0 bases not matched to a gene; V was cut back by 0 bases and J by 0 bases. This CDR3 has 14 residues. The chain's CDR3 is CAWSVLASTDTQYF. CDR3 nucleotides: TGTGCCTGGAGTGTACTAGCGAGCACAGATACGCAGTATTTT.

V usage is TRBV6-4 and J usage is TRBJ2-1; D is unclear. V was shortened by 0 bases and J by 2 bases, with 2 bases between the two germline ends. CDR1 and CDR2 from the germline V gene are MRHNA and SNTAGT. The CDR3 length is 13 residues. The CDR3 bases are TGTGCCAGCAGTGACTCCCCCTACAATGAGCAGTTCTTC. This sequence encodes CASSDSPYNEQFF.

The gene calls are TRBV6-1 and TRBJ2-1; D uncertain. V was trimmed by 4 bases and J by 1 base, leaving 11 bases between them. The CDR3 is 15 amino acids. CDR1 and CDR2 from the germline V gene are MNHNS and SASEGT. CDR3 nucleotides: TGTGCCAGCAGTGCGCCCAGTGATTCCTACAATGAGCAGTTCTTC. This codes for CASSAPSDSYNEQFF.

This chain connects TRBV4-1 to TRBJ2-7, with TRBD1 identical over 9 bases. Per the germline V gene, CDR1 is MGHRA and CDR2 is YSYEKL. V lost 6 bases, J lost 3 bases, and 6 bases stayed unmatched. The CDR3 is 14 amino acids. The CDR3 bases are TGCGCCAGCAGTTCTCCGGGACAGGGCTACGAGCAGTACTTC. Its translation: CASSSPGQGYEQYF.

This chain connects TRBV6-6 to TRBJ2-6, with a weak D call TRBD1 (5 bases). Germline CDR1 is MNHNY and CDR2 is SVGAGI (reference sequence). There are 15 residues in the CDR3. Trimming stripped 6 bases from V and 1 base from J, with 10 bases between. The CDR3 sequence is CASSQGISGANVLTF. The CDR3 region has the DNA TGTGCCAGCAGCCAGGGCATATCTGGGGCCAACGTCCTGACTTTC.

The J gene is TRBJ1-1, the V gene TRBV5-8, with D uncertain. This CDR3 region has 13 residues. V was clipped by 0 bases and J by 4 bases, with 7 bases between them. Per germline, CDR1 SGHTS and CDR2 YDEGEE. The CDR3 is CASSLGRATEAFF. As DNA, the CDR3 is TGTGCCAGCAGCTTGGGACGGGCCACTGAAGCTTTCTTT. The full variable domain, in which reference TRBV5-8 and TRBJ1-1 provide the parts outside the CDR3, is EAGVTQSPTHLIKTRGQQATLRCSPISGHTSVYWYQQALGLGLQFLLWYDEGEERNRGNFPPRFSGRQFPNYSSELNVNALELEDSALYLCASSLGRATEAFFGQGTRLTVV.